The 23 T cell receptor beta chains below all came from one sample that was sequenced in a study of OX40 agonist ivuxolimab in advanced cancers. The protocol was immunoSEQ multiplex PCR, while the TCRdb copy is restricted to in-frame clones and leaves out a portion. Of about 38,000 clones in the sample, roughly 80% were seen once. The sequencing here drew on CD4+ or CD8+ T cells sorted from blood, taken in a trial of the OX40 agonist ivuxolimab. These receptors all stem from an adult with an advanced solid tumor such as melanoma, head and neck, liver or kidney cancer.

V usage is TRBV28 and J usage is TRBJ2-3; D gene ambiguous. The V end was cut by 3 bases, the J end by 6 bases, with 7 bases between. This CDR3 is built from 12 residues. Germline CDR1 reads MDHEN; CDR2 reads SYDVKM. The CDR3 reads CASSFGWDTQYF. The CDR3, as DNA: TGTGCCAGCAGTTTCGGGTGGGATACGCAGTATTTT.

This clone occurred once. The CDR3 region is CASSPRTGGNEQFF. DNA for the CDR3: TGTGCCAGCAGTCCCCGGACAGGGGGAAATGAGCAGTTCTTC. The chain joins TRBV2 to TRBJ2-1, with 10 bases identical to TRBD1. J lost 7 bases, V lost 5 bases, and 5 bases had no gene match. This CDR3 region has 14 residues. Germline V gene data show CDR1 as SNHLY and CDR2 as FYNNEI. The entire variable domain, with the rest obtained from reference TRBV2 and TRBJ2-1, is as follows: EPEVTQTPSHQVTQMGQEVILRCVPISNHLYFYWYRQILGQKVEFLVSFYNNEISEKSEIFDDQFSVERPDGSNFTLKIRSTKLEDSAMYFCASSPRTGGNEQFFGPGTRLTVL.

The chain joins TRBV18 to TRBJ2-2; 7 bases are a match to TRBD1. V lost 2 bases, J lost 3 bases, and 6 bases stayed unmatched. This CDR3 is 16 amino acids long. The germline CDR1 and CDR2 sequences are KGHSH and LQKENI. The chain's CDR3 is CASSPERQGHTGELFF. The CDR3 nucleotides are TGTGCCAGCTCACCAGAACGACAGGGACACACCGGGGAGCTGTTTTTT.

The rearrangement joins TRBV9 to TRBJ1-3, with D unresolved. The V end was cut by 3 bases, the J end by 2 bases, with 9 bases between. Germline CDR1 reads SGDLS; CDR2 reads YYNGEE. The CDR3 totals 14 residues. This chain's CDR3 is CASSEQETGNTIYF. DNA for the CDR3: TGTGCCAGCAGCGAGCAGGAAACTGGAAACACCATATATTTT.

The CDR3 region has the DNA TGTGCCAGCAGTTACTCCCCCTGGGGCGAGCAGTACTTC. Translating it yields CASSYSPWGEQYF. V and J are TRBV6-6 and TRBJ2-7; D gene uncertain. V shed 0 bases and J shed 6 bases, with 9 bases lying between them. Germline V lookup: CDR1 MNHNY, CDR2 SVGAGI (reference sequence). The CDR3 extends over 13 amino acids.

The chain combines TRBV6-1 with TRBJ2-6; unclear D gene. CDR1 and CDR2 from the germline V gene are MNHNS and SASEGT. V gave up 4 bases and J gave up 0 bases, with 7 bases separating them. There are 15 residues in the CDR3. CDR3: CASSGSFSGANVLTF. CDR3 sequence (DNA): TGTGCCAGCAGTGGTAGTTTCTCTGGGGCCAACGTCCTGACTTTC.

The chain combines TRBV7-9 with TRBJ1-4, with a tentative D call TRBD1 (6 bases). Germline V gives CDR1 SEHNR, CDR2 FQNEAQ (reference sequence). Trimming pared 3 bases from V and 6 bases from J, leaving 11 bases between. The CDR3 runs to 14 residues. CDR3 protein: CASSFTGNDEKLFF. CDR3 in DNA: TGTGCCAGCAGCTTTACAGGGAACGATGAAAAACTGTTTTTT.

This clone was seen a few times. CDR3 coding DNA: TGCAGTGCTAGAGAGATAGATACGCAGTATTTT. Translating it yields CSAREIDTQYF. This sequence joins TRBV20-1 and TRBJ2-3; D remains ambiguous. Per the germline V gene, CDR1 is DFQATT and CDR2 is SNEGSKA (reference sequence). Trimming removed 0 bases at V and 5 bases at J, with 3 bases between. This CDR3 is built from 11 residues.

This clone was picked up a small number of times. The chain employs TRBV7-3 and TRBJ2-2; D is uncertain. Germline lookup yields CDR1 SGHTA and CDR2 FQGTGA. The CDR3 runs 12 residues. Trimming left V 2 bases short and J 7 bases short, with 5 bases between. This chain's CDR3 is CASSLSSGELFF. CDR3 coding DNA: TGTGCCAGCAGCTTATCCAGCGGGGAGCTGTTTTTT.

This sequence joins TRBV14 and TRBJ2-3; tentatively, D is TRBD1 (5 bases). There are 16 residues in the CDR3. Trimming pared 1 base from V and 4 bases from J, leaving 15 bases between. Germline CDR1 SGHDN, CDR2 FVKESK. Here the CDR3 DNA reads TGTGCCAGCAGCCAAGGTCGTCGCAGGGCTGCAGATACGCAGTATTTT. It yields the protein CASSQGRRRAADTQYF.

The chain has TRBV6-5 and TRBJ1-1, with D possibly being TRBD1 (6 bases). Trimming took off 6 bases at V and 7 bases at J, with 15 bases between the two ends. This CDR3 has 13 amino acids. Per germline, CDR1 MNHEY and CDR2 SVGAGI. DNA of the CDR3: TGTGCCAGCAGGGCGGGGGGGCTCGATGAAGCTTTCTTT. Its translation: CASRAGGLDEAFF.

V is TRBV5-1 and J is TRBJ1-2, with D tentatively TRBD1 (5 bases). In germline, CDR1 is SGHRS, CDR2 YFSETQ. Deletions cut 5 bases from V and 4 bases from J, with 18 bases between. The CDR3 loop spans 15 amino acids. CDR3 sequence (DNA): TGCGCCAGCAGTCGGGGGACCAGCCCCTTCTATGGCTACACCTTC. Encoded protein: CASSRGTSPFYGYTF. The full variable domain, with the rest looked up from reference TRBV5-1 and TRBJ1-2, is KAGVTQTPRYLIKTRGQQVTLSCSPISGHRSVSWYQQTPGQGLQFLFEYFSETQRNKGNFPGRFSGRQFSNSRSEMNVSTLELGDSALYLCASSRGTSPFYGYTFGSGTRLTVV.

This clone came up a few times. V gene TRBV9 combines with J gene TRBJ1-2; D is possibly TRBD1 (5 bases). The CDR3 runs 14 residues. V was clipped by 0 bases and J by 8 bases, with 14 bases between them. Germline V gene lookup returns CDR1 SGDLS and CDR2 YYNGEE. In DNA form, the CDR3 reads TGTGCCAGCAGCGTAGCTCACGGGGGAATAGGCTACACCTTC. Encoded protein: CASSVAHGGIGYTF.

The J gene is TRBJ1-5, the V gene TRBV18; 7 bases are a match to TRBD1. Germline V gene data show CDR1 as KGHSH and CDR2 as LQKENI. V gave up 4 bases and J gave up 4 bases; unmatched junction bases: 1. CDR3 length: 13 residues. CDR3 sequence: CASSRDRNQPQHF. CDR3 bases: TGTGCCAGCTCACGGGACAGAAATCAGCCCCAGCATTTT.

This clone has only a few counts. V usage is TRBV6-1 and J usage is TRBJ2-7; 13 nucleotides align to TRBD2. The junction had 6 bases not matched to a gene; V was cut back by 3 bases and J by 4 bases. This CDR3 spans 16 amino acids. In germline, CDR1 is MNHNS, CDR2 SASEGT. CDR3 residues: CASSDLGLAGKYEQYF. The CDR3 bases are TGTGCCAGCAGTGACCTGGGACTAGCGGGGAAATACGAGCAGTACTTC.

In DNA form, the CDR3 reads TGTGCCAGCAGTCCTCAGGGGGCCGGAAACACCATATATTTT. It translates to CASSPQGAGNTIYF. The J gene is TRBJ1-3, the V gene TRBV7-8, with TRBD1 matching over 8 bases. CDR3 length: 14 residues. Looked up from germline, CDR1 is SGHVS and CDR2 is FQNEAQ. The J segment lost 4 bases and the V segment lost 6 bases, leaving 5 bases of the junction unmatched.

This clone was picked up one time. This sample also contains other DNA sequences that code for the same CDR3. This chain uses TRBV18 with TRBJ2-7; D is unclear. This CDR3 is 13 amino acids long. Germline V lookup: CDR1 KGHSH, CDR2 LQKENI. V lost 3 bases, J lost 0 bases, and 6 bases lay in between. The CDR3 DNA reads TGTGCCAGCTCACCTCAGAGCTCCTACGAGCAGTACTTC. Residues: CASSPQSSYEQYF.

This chain uses TRBV7-9 with TRBJ2-4; the D is unclear. The V gene's germline CDR1 is SEHNR and CDR2 FQNEAQ (reference sequence). Trimming shortened V by 5 bases and J by 0 bases, and 17 bases separated the two germline ends. The CDR3 extends over 17 amino acids. The CDR3 DNA follows: TGTGCCAGCAGCCCCACCCAGACGGATTTAGCCAAAAACATTCAGTACTTC. As protein: CASSPTQTDLAKNIQYF.

The J gene is TRBJ2-7, the V gene TRBV7-9; possible D gene TRBD1, 7 bases. V gave up 7 bases and J gave up 2 bases, with 21 bases separating them. Germline loops: CDR1 SEHNR, CDR2 FQNEAQ (reference sequence). This CDR3 has 16 amino acids. The CDR3 region has the DNA TGTGCCAGCACCGATGGCGGCAGGGGGGCCCCCTACGAGCAGTACTTC. Its translation: CASTDGGRGAPYEQYF. The full variable domain, its missing parts supplied by reference TRBV7-9 and TRBJ2-7, is DTGVSQNPRHKITKRGQNVTFRCDPISEHNRLYWYRQTLGQGPEFLTYFQNEAQLEKSRLLSDRFSAERPKGSFSTLEIQRTEQGDSAMYLCASTDGGRGAPYEQYFGPGTRLTVT.

The chain is built from TRBV4-2 and TRBJ2-1, with 9 bases lining up with TRBD2. The CDR3 sequence is 17 residues long. Germline CDR1 and CDR2: LGHNA and YNFKEQ. Trimming cost V 0 bases and J 8 bases; bases outside gene matches: 11. The CDR3 protein is CASSQDSFGTSQDEQFF. CDR3 DNA: TGTGCCAGCAGCCAAGATTCCTTCGGGACTAGCCAGGATGAGCAGTTCTTC.

DNA for the CDR3: TGTGCCATCCAGGGACGGAACTATGGCTACACCTTC. This encodes CAIQGRNYGYTF. This chain links TRBV7-2 with TRBJ1-2; D is perhaps TRBD1 (5 bases). This CDR3 region has 12 residues. Germline V CDR1 and CDR2: SGHTA, FQGNSA. Trimming left V 10 bases short and J 2 bases short, with 11 bases between. The complete variable domain, with remaining parts taken from reference TRBV7-2 and TRBJ1-2, reads GAGVSQSPSNKVTEKGKDVELRCDPISGHTALYWYRQSLGQGLEFLIYFQGNSAPDKSGLPSDRFSAERTGGSVSTLTIQRTQQEDSAVYLCAIQGRNYGYTFGSGTRLTVV.

The chain combines TRBV5-1 with TRBJ2-3; either TRBD1 or TRBD2 may supply D (5 bases each). V was trimmed by 4 bases and J by 0 bases, leaving 15 bases between them. Germline V gene lookup returns CDR1 SGHRS and CDR2 YFSETQ. The CDR3 contains 16 residues. The CDR3 here is CASSGPGAMSTDTQYF. DNA for the CDR3: TGCGCCAGCAGCGGGCCCGGGGCTATGAGCACAGATACGCAGTATTTT.

This chain uses TRBV15 with TRBJ2-1, with TRBD2 as a possible D gene (5 bases). The germline V and J ends were trimmed by 1 base and 0 bases, with 10 bases remaining between them. CDR3 length equals 16 residues. Looked up from germline, CDR1 is LNHNV and CDR2 is YYDKDF (reference sequence). The CDR3 here is CATSRVRGSSYNEQFF. The CDR3 nucleotides read TGTGCCACCAGCAGAGTCCGTGGGAGCTCCTACAATGAGCAGTTCTTC.